Listed below are T cell receptor beta chains from one sample, sequenced in a study of OX40 agonist ivuxolimab in advanced cancers. Repertoires were generated with immunoSEQ multiplex PCR, while TCRdb's copy carries only in-frame clones and drops some. The sample lists 55,000 to 75,000 clones; roughly nine tenths were seen once. This specimen was CD4+ or CD8+ T cells sorted from blood, taken in a trial of the OX40 agonist ivuxolimab. The receptors come from an adult with an advanced solid tumor such as melanoma, head and neck, liver or kidney cancer. Each CDR3 is given with its conserved first and last residue. Each record gives: J gene, V gene, CDR3 protein.

J: TRBJ2-3; V: TRBV5-6; CDR3: CASSQSGTSGRWDTQYF
J: TRBJ2-7; V: TRBV7-9; CDR3: CASSLPDRGPHEQYF
J: TRBJ1-2; V: TRBV21-1; CDR3: CASSKRKGDPNYGYTF
J: TRBJ2-7; V: TRBV9; CDR3: CASSRRTGGSNEQYF
J: TRBJ2-3; V: TRBV4-1; CDR3: CASSQALAGGTYTQYF
J: TRBJ2-1; V: TRBV7-9; CDR3: CASSRLPFPGTRGNEQFF
J: TRBJ1-5; V: TRBV28; CDR3: CASSLGGGGQPQHF
J: TRBJ1-4; V: TRBV7-9; CDR3: CASSHQESGLHEKLFF
J: TRBJ2-2; V: TRBV4-3; CDR3: CASSQYRGGTGELFF
J: TRBJ2-4; V: TRBV4-2; CDR3: CASSHPGLAGVENIQYF
J: TRBJ2-7; V: TRBV6-1; CDR3: CASSTTTGGLYEQYF
J: TRBJ2-7; V: TRBV7-2; CDR3: CASSQTGYEQYF
J: TRBJ2-7; V: TRBV7-9; CDR3: CASSLAHLIPYEQYF
J: TRBJ2-2; V: TRBV5-1; CDR3: CASSPGWGNTGELFF
J: TRBJ1-2; V: TRBV19; CDR3: CASSTGTGYGYTF
J: TRBJ2-7; V: TRBV2; CDR3: CASSETPPPSGIYEQYF
J: TRBJ2-3; V: TRBV29-1; CDR3: CSVEDRGQGGADTQYF
J: TRBJ2-7; V: TRBV15; CDR3: CATRTGTSYEQYF
J: TRBJ2-3; V: TRBV5-1; CDR3: CASSLVPEWTDTQYF
J: TRBJ2-5; V: TRBV7-6; CDR3: CASRTSGGLAGPQETQYF
J: TRBJ1-2; V: TRBV7-9; CDR3: CASSPYQTGYGYTF
J: TRBJ2-2; V: TRBV5-1; CDR3: CASSSQRGVNGGELFF
J: TRBJ1-2; V: TRBV7-9; CDR3: CASYSYYGYTF
J: TRBJ2-1; V: TRBV10-2; CDR3: CASSERLAGLNEQFF
J: TRBJ2-3; V: TRBV19; CDR3: CASSGLGTNRDTQYF
J: TRBJ2-5; V: TRBV9; CDR3: CASSVDEASQETQYF